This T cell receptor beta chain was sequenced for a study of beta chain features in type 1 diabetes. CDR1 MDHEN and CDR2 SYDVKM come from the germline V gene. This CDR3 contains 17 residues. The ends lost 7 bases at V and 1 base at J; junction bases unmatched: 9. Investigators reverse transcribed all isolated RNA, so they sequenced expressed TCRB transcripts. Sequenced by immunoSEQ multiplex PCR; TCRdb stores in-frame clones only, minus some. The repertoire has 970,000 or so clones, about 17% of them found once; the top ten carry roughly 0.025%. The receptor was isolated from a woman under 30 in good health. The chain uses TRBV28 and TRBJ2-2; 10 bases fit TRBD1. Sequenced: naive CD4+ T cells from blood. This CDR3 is CASTLGGDRGNTGELFF. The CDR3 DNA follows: TGTGCCAGCACCCTGGGTGGGGACAGGGGGAACACCGGGGAGCTGTTTTTT.